A single sample gave rise to the 24 T cell receptor beta chains below, sequenced in a study of T cells in Graves' hyperthyroidism and ophthalmopathy. The investigators amplified TCR beta CDR3 regions from RNA transcripts. The primer set for the first-round RT-PCR of the TCR CDR3 was HTBI. MiXCR, applied by TCRdb to the multiplex PCR reads, yields one record per CDR3 protein. The sample has about 360,000 distinct CDR3 sequences; approximately 12% are singletons. The sample taken for sequencing was blood. These TCRs come from a man aged 30-40 years with Graves' hyperthyroidism that later progressed to Graves' ophthalmopathy.

This clonotype appeared many times. The chain combines TRBV15 with TRBJ1-4; 7 positions agree with TRBD1. The CDR3 totals 15 residues. Trimming took 2 bases from V and 6 from J; bases not matched to a gene: 6. CDR1 is LNHNV, CDR2 YYDKDF, per germline (reference sequence). The CDR3, as DNA: TGTGCCACCAGCAGACTAGGACAGGTGGATGAAAAACTGTTTTTT. Protein product: CATSRLGQVDEKLFF.

In this sample, this clonotype turned up many times. This chain joins TRBV7-3 and TRBJ1-2, with D possibly TRBD1 on 5 matching bases. Germline loops: CDR1 SGHTA, CDR2 FQGTGA. V was clipped by 5 bases and J by 4 bases, with 11 bases between them. CDR3 length: 13 amino acids. CDR3 nucleotides: TGTGCCAGCAGCCGGGGGGATACCTATGGCTACACCTTC. It specifies CASSRGDTYGYTF. Drawing the rest from reference TRBV7-3 and TRBJ1-2, the complete variable domain is GAGVSQTPSNKVTEKGKYVELRCDPISGHTALYWYRQSLGQGPEFLIYFQGTGAADDSGLPNDRFFAVRPEGSVSTLKIQRTERGDSAVYLCASSRGDTYGYTFGSGTRLTVV.

This clonotype was recorded at least ten times. V gene TRBV18 combines with J gene TRBJ2-5; D remains unclear. Germline lookup yields CDR1 KGHSH and CDR2 LQKENI. The CDR3 covers 13 residues. Deletions cut 0 bases from V and 3 bases from J, with 5 bases between. The CDR3 DNA reads TGTGCCAGCTCACCACCTATCAAAGAGACCCAGTACTTC. It yields the protein CASSPPIKETQYF. Filled out from reference TRBV18 and TRBJ2-5, the complete variable domain reads NAGVMQNPRHLVRRRGQEARLRCSPMKGHSHVYWYRQLPEEGLKFMVYLQKENIIDESGMPKERFSAEFPKEGPSILRIQQVVRGDSAAYFCASSPPIKETQYFGPGTRLLVL.

The chain has TRBV7-3 and TRBJ2-6; 8 bases agree with TRBD1. The V segment lost 1 base and the J segment 1 base; nucleotides outside the gene matches: 6. CDR3 length: 18 residues. From germline, CDR1 is SGHTA and CDR2 FQGTGA. CDR3 in amino acids: CASSLRAGGLSGANVLTF. The CDR3 nucleotides read TGTGCCAGCAGCTTAAGGGCAGGGGGCTTATCTGGGGCCAACGTCCTGACTTTC.

This clonotype was found many times. The chain links TRBV28 to TRBJ2-2; no firm D call. Germline CDR1 MDHEN, CDR2 SYDVKM. Deletions cut 6 bases from V and 4 bases from J, with 3 bases between. The CDR3 has 11 residues. The CDR3 coding sequence is TGTGCCAGCAGCTTCACCGGGGAGCTGTTTTTT. This sequence encodes CASSFTGELFF.

The chain carries TRBV12-3 or TRBV12-4 and TRBJ1-5, with 10 nucleotides matching TRBD1. The CDR3 is 16 amino acids. After removal of 6 bases from V and 3 bases from J, the junction contained 8 bases not matched to a gene. The CDR3 loop reads CASRRGQGGLNQPQHF. The CDR3 bases are TGTGCCAGCAGACGCGGACAGGGGGGCCTCAATCAGCCCCAGCATTTT.

This clonotype has ten or more counts. V is TRBV28 and J is TRBJ1-5, with TRBD1 matching 10 bases. The CDR3 contains 14 residues. The J segment lost 6 bases and the V segment lost 6 bases, leaving 5 bases of the junction unmatched. Germline V gene lookup returns CDR1 MDHEN and CDR2 SYDVKM. The CDR3 sequence is CASREDRGRQPQHF. The CDR3 DNA sequence: TGTGCCAGCAGAGAAGACAGGGGGCGTCAGCCCCAGCATTTT.

In this sample, this clonotype turned up many times. J is TRBJ2-5 and V is TRBV20-1; 9 positions match TRBD2. Per germline, CDR1 DFQATT and CDR2 SNEGSKA (reference sequence). CDR3 length equals 12 residues. Trimming at V came to 5 bases and at J to 5 bases, leaving 3 bases not matched to a gene. The CDR3 nucleotides are TGCAGTGCTCCGCGGGGGGGTGAGACCCAGTACTTC. Translated, it gives CSAPRGGETQYF.

This clonotype was counted at least ten times. The V and J genes are TRBV4-1 and TRBJ1-6; maybe TRBD1 (5 bases). This CDR3 is 17 amino acids long. The V gene's germline CDR1 is MGHRA and CDR2 YSYEKL. The V gene lost 3 bases and the J gene lost 4 bases, with 16 bases spanning the gap. CDR3 protein: CASSHDLSGVYNSPLHF. CDR3 nucleotides: TGCGCCAGCAGCCATGACCTTTCGGGGGTGTATAATTCACCCCTCCACTTT.

This clonotype was detected only a few times. V usage is TRBV9 and J usage is TRBJ2-7; TRBD2 matches 11 bases. Per the germline V gene, CDR1 is SGDLS and CDR2 is YYNGEE. The CDR3 has 16 residues. The ends lost 3 bases at V and 6 bases at J; junction bases unmatched: 11. The CDR3 nucleotides are TGTGCCAGCAGCGCAGCAATTAGCGGGGGGGCCACCGAGCAGTACTTC. Protein product: CASSAAISGGATEQYF. Using reference TRBV9 and TRBJ2-7 for the parts outside the CDR3, the full variable domain is DSGVTQTPKHLITATGQRVTLRCSPRSGDLSVYWYQQSLDQGLQFLIQYYNGEERAKGNILERFSAQQFPDLHSELNLSSLELGDSALYFCASSAAISGGATEQYFGPGTRLTVT.

This clonotype was seen many times. The gene calls are TRBV7-2 and TRBJ1-2; D remains ambiguous. Germline CDR1 reads SGHTA; CDR2 reads FQGNSA. V gave up 4 bases and J gave up 4 bases, with 16 bases separating them. This CDR3 region has 15 residues. The CDR3 loop is CASSSAPSWIYGYTF. The DNA for the CDR3 is TGTGCCAGCAGCTCTGCGCCAAGTTGGATCTATGGCTACACCTTC.

The rearrangement joins TRBV14 to TRBJ1-1; the D is unclear. V shed 1 base and J shed 6 bases, with 15 bases lying between them. Germline V gives CDR1 SGHDN, CDR2 FVKESK. The CDR3 has 15 residues. This CDR3 is CASSQVYATYAEAFF. As DNA, the CDR3 is TGTGCCAGCAGCCAAGTGTACGCTACTTACGCTGAAGCTTTCTTT.

This clonotype was detected many times. V usage is TRBV30 and J usage is TRBJ2-3; D unclear. V was trimmed by 2 bases and J by 5 bases, leaving 5 bases between them. The length of the CDR3 is 11 residues. Germline CDR1 GTSNPN, CDR2 SVGIG (reference sequence). As DNA, the CDR3 is TGTGCCTGGAGTCCCCAAGATACGCAGTATTTT. Its protein is CAWSPQDTQYF. Full variable domain (remainder filled in from reference TRBV30 and TRBJ2-3): SQTIHQWPATLVQPVGSPLSLECTVEGTSNPNLYWYRQAAGRGLQLLFYSVGIGQISSEVPQNLSASRPQDRQFILSSKKLLLSDSGFYLCAWSPQDTQYFGPGTRLTVL.

A few counts support this clonotype. The V and J genes are TRBV28 and TRBJ1-1; TRBD1 aligns across 9 bases. CDR3 size: 14 residues. Germline V gene lookup returns CDR1 MDHEN and CDR2 SYDVKM. The trim removed 6 bases at V and 4 bases at J, leaving 6 bases unmatched. The CDR3 loop reads CASRVTGGSTEAFF. DNA for the CDR3: TGTGCCAGCAGGGTGACAGGGGGGAGCACTGAAGCTTTCTTT.

The table lists this clonotype with many counts. The chain combines TRBV7-6 with TRBJ2-2, with a weak D call TRBD2 (7 bases). Per germline, CDR1 SGHVS and CDR2 FNYEAQ. The CDR3 has 16 amino acids. V shed 0 bases and J shed 4 bases, with 12 bases lying between them. In DNA, the CDR3 is TGTGCCAGCAGCTTAGCGGGGGGGCTAGGCACCGGGGAGCTGTTTTTT. The encoded protein is CASSLAGGLGTGELFF.

This clonotype was observed many times. This chain connects TRBV11-2 to TRBJ2-3, with D perhaps matching TRBD1 or TRBD2 (6 bases each). The germline V gene encodes CDR1 SGHAT and CDR2 FQNNGV. V lost 3 bases, J lost 6 bases, and 13 bases lay in between. The CDR3 has 14 amino acids. CDR3 loop: CASSFTRGGDTQYF. DNA for the CDR3: TGTGCCAGCAGCTTCACTAGAGGGGGGGATACGCAGTATTTT.

This clonotype was observed many times. The chain carries TRBV30 and TRBJ2-7; D gene unclear. In germline, CDR1 is GTSNPN, CDR2 SVGIG (reference sequence). CDR3 size: 14 residues. The V end lost 3 bases, the J end lost 5 bases, and 17 bases lay between the germline ends. The CDR3 nucleotides read TGTGCCTGGAGGCCCTCGGCAATTGGCCACGAGCAGTACTTC. It translates to CAWRPSAIGHEQYF.

The chain combines TRBV20-1 with TRBJ2-3; 9 nucleotides line up with TRBD2. V shed 4 bases, J shed 2 bases, and the junction held 7 bases outside the gene matches. The germline gives CDR1 DFQATT, CDR2 SNEGSKA (reference sequence). The CDR3 is made up of 15 amino acids. The CDR3 DNA reads TGCAGTGCTATCCCCGAGCGGGAGGACACAGATACGCAGTATTTT. It yields the protein CSAIPEREDTDTQYF.

The chain uses TRBV20-1 and TRBJ2-2; TRBD2 agrees at 8 bases. The germline CDR1 and CDR2 sequences are DFQATT and SNEGSKA (reference sequence). V trimming: 0 bases; J trimming: 5 bases; junction bases outside the gene matches: 8. The CDR3 runs 16 residues. CDR3 region: CSARDRERGPTGELFF. CDR3 DNA: TGCAGTGCTAGAGATAGGGAGCGGGGGCCTACCGGGGAGCTGTTTTTT.

This clonotype was recorded at least ten times. The chain couples TRBV7-9 to TRBJ2-7; perhaps TRBD1 as D (8 bases). The CDR3 is 16 amino acids. V lost 1 base, J lost 2 bases, and 15 bases lay in between. Germline CDR1 is SEHNR and CDR2 is FQNEAQ (reference sequence). In DNA form, the CDR3 reads TGTGCCAGCAGCTTAGGAGGGAGGGACAGGACCTACGAGCAGTACTTC. Protein sequence: CASSLGGRDRTYEQYF.

The sample holds many counts of this clonotype. The V call is TRBV3-1, the J call TRBJ1-6; D is unclear. Per germline, CDR1 LGHDT and CDR2 YNNKEL (reference sequence). The CDR3 sequence is 13 residues long. The V end was cut by 3 bases, the J end by 8 bases, with 8 bases between. CDR3 sequence: CASSQGNDSPLHF. In DNA, the CDR3 is TGTGCCAGCAGCCAGGGGAACGATTCACCCCTCCACTTT.

This clonotype occurred a few times. The V call is TRBV7-6, the J call TRBJ1-6; no clear D. V shed 7 bases and J shed 0 bases, with 4 bases lying between them. The CDR3 consists of 13 residues. Germline values: CDR1 SGHVS, CDR2 FNYEAQ. For the CDR3, the DNA is TGTGCCAGCAAACGCTCCTATAATTCACCCCTCCACTTT. This codes for CASKRSYNSPLHF.

This clonotype was seen a handful of times. This rearrangement joins TRBV5-1 to TRBJ2-1; 7 bases match TRBD1. V lost 0 bases to trimming and J lost 10 bases; unmatched junction nucleotides: 4. The CDR3 loop spans 13 amino acids. Germline CDR1 and CDR2: SGHRS and YFSETQ. The CDR3 DNA sequence: TGCGCCAGCAGCTTGGGACAGGGCCTAGAGCAGTTCTTC. Its translation is CASSLGQGLEQFF.

This clonotype appeared many times. This chain uses TRBV20-1 with TRBJ1-5; tentatively, D is TRBD1 (5 bases). Germline values: CDR1 DFQATT, CDR2 SNEGSKA (reference sequence). The CDR3 runs 15 residues. Deletions cut 1 base from V and 0 bases from J, with 10 bases between. The CDR3 reads CSARGGTHSNQPQHF. CDR3 DNA sequence: TGCAGTGCTAGAGGGGGCACTCATAGCAATCAGCCCCAGCATTTT.